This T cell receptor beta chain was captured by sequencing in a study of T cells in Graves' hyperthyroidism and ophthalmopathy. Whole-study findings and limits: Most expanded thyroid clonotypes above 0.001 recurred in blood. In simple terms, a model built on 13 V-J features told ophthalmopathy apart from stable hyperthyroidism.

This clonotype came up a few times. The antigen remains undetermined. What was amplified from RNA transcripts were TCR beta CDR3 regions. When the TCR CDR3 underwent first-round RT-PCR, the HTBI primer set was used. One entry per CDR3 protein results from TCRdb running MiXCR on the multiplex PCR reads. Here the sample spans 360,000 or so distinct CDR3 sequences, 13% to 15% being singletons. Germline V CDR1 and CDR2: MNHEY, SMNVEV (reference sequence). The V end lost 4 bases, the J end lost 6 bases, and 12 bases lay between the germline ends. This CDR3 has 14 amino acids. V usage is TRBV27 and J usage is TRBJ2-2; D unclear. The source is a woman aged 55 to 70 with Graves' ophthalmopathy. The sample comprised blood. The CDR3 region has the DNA TGTGCCAGCAGTTCAACAAACGCGCCCGGGGAGCTGTTTTTT. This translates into CASSSTNAPGELFF.